These 32 T cell receptor beta chains were all obtained from the same sample, sequenced in a study of T cell clonotyping in hematopoietic cell transplantation. The assay was immunoSEQ multiplex PCR, and TCRdb's table has in-frame clones only and misses some. Of fewer than 100,000 clones listed, roughly 95% are singletons. Time point given: recipient sample about 28 days before transplant, after cytoreduction. The sample consisted of peripheral blood mononuclear cells, taken before stem cell transplant. Source of these receptors: a woman in her 50s with acute myeloid leukemia. Some clones in this sample may be carry-over from other donors' samples.

The sample holds one count of this clone. The rearrangement joins TRBV6-5 to TRBJ2-7; tentative D call: TRBD2 (5 bases). Germline CDR1 and CDR2: MNHEY and SVGAGI. The CDR3 has 14 amino acids. V lost 7 bases and J 0 bases, leaving 13 bases between the germline ends. CDR3 in DNA: TGTGCCAGCACTCTACCGGGGAGCTCCTACGAGCAGTACTTC. Protein product: CASTLPGSSYEQYF.

The V call is TRBV11-2, the J call TRBJ2-1, with D hard to call. Deletions cut 0 bases from V and 7 bases from J, with 7 bases between. The CDR3 is 13 residues long. Germline loops: CDR1 SGHAT, CDR2 FQNNGV. The CDR3 protein is CASSLEVANEQFF. CDR3 nucleotides: TGTGCCAGCAGCTTAGAGGTCGCGAATGAGCAGTTCTTC.

The chain recombines TRBV9 with TRBJ1-2; D is unclear. CDR3 length: 14 amino acids. Germline V lookup: CDR1 SGDLS, CDR2 YYNGEE. V was clipped by 0 bases and J by 4 bases, with 10 bases between them. For the CDR3, the DNA is TGTGCCAGCAGCGTAGGATACGGAATCTATGGCTACACCTTC. This gives the protein CASSVGYGIYGYTF.

The chain is built from TRBV2 and TRBJ1-6, with D possibly matching TRBD1 (6 bases). Germline V CDR1 and CDR2: SNHLY, FYNNEI. The CDR3 runs to 15 residues. V was cut by 2 bases and J by 7 bases, with 12 bases left in between. This chain's CDR3 is CASSELSQGNSPLHF. The CDR3 coding sequence is TGTGCCAGCAGTGAACTATCGCAGGGGAATTCACCCCTCCACTTT.

The chain joins TRBV19 to TRBJ2-7; D gene ambiguous. Trimming left V 1 base short and J 2 bases short, with 6 bases between. Germline lookup yields CDR1 LNHDA and CDR2 SQIVND (reference sequence). This CDR3 has 13 residues. The CDR3 DNA follows: TGTGCCAGTAGTATAGGCAGGACCTACGAGCAGTACTTC. Protein product: CASSIGRTYEQYF.

This chain connects TRBV19 to TRBJ2-1, with TRBD2 matching 11 bases. Germline assignment: CDR1 LNHDA and CDR2 SQIVND (reference sequence). The CDR3 spans 15 residues. Trimming at V came to 5 bases and at J to 6 bases, leaving 6 bases not matched to a gene. In DNA form, the CDR3 reads TGTGCCAGTAGTCCCCTAGCGGGGGGCATCAATGAGCAGTTCTTC. Its translation: CASSPLAGGINEQFF.

A single count supports this clone. V usage is TRBV5-6 and J usage is TRBJ1-2; 7 bases line up with TRBD1. The CDR3 length is 16 residues. Germline CDR1 is SGHDT and CDR2 is YYEEEE. V lost 0 bases, J lost 5 bases, and 10 bases stayed unmatched. The CDR3 nucleotides read TGTGCCAGCAGCTTGGGGGGGGACAGCCCGTGGTATGGCTACACCTTC. Protein product: CASSLGGDSPWYGYTF. The variable domain in full, with the rest retrieved from reference TRBV5-6 and TRBJ1-2, is DAGVTQSPTHLIKTRGQQVTLRCSPKSGHDTVSWYQQALGQGPQFIFQYYEEEERQRGNFPDRFSGHQFPNYSSELNVNALLLGDSALYLCASSLGGDSPWYGYTFGSGTRLTVV.

This chain joins TRBV30 and TRBJ2-2, with 9 bases that match TRBD1. The trim removed 5 bases at V and 6 bases at J, leaving 7 bases unmatched. Germline V gives CDR1 GTSNPN, CDR2 SVGIG (reference sequence). The CDR3 extends over 14 amino acids. The DNA for the CDR3 is TGTGCCTGGCAACAGGGGGCTTTAGCCGGGGAGCTGTTTTTT. Protein: CAWQQGALAGELFF.

The gene calls are TRBV14 and TRBJ2-5, with 8 bases matching TRBD1. The V gene's germline CDR1 is SGHDN and CDR2 FVKESK. The V gene end was trimmed by 1 base and the J gene end by 3 bases; junction bases not matched to a gene: 7. The CDR3 is 16 amino acids. In nucleotides, the CDR3 is TGTGCCAGCAGCCAAGTGCTTGGGACAGGCGAAGAGACCCAGTACTTC. Its translation: CASSQVLGTGEETQYF.

This sequence joins TRBV10-1 and TRBJ2-7; no firm D call. Trimming removed 5 bases from V and 4 bases from J, with 15 bases in between. The CDR3 runs to 14 residues. The germline gives CDR1 WNHNN, CDR2 SYGVQD (reference sequence). This chain's CDR3 is CASSKHGRGYEQYF. CDR3 sequence (DNA): TGCGCCAGCAGTAAACACGGCCGAGGATACGAGCAGTACTTC.

The chain employs TRBV11-2 and TRBJ2-7; D is ambiguous. Germline lookup yields CDR1 SGHAT and CDR2 FQNNGV. The germline V and J ends were trimmed by 4 bases and 0 bases, with 1 base remaining between them. The CDR3 has 11 amino acids. CDR3 sequence reads: CASSSSYEQYF. The CDR3 DNA is TGTGCCAGCAGCTCCTCCTACGAGCAGTACTTC.

This chain joins TRBV6-5 and TRBJ2-7; D is undetermined. CDR1 and CDR2 (germline): MNHEY, SVGAGI. The CDR3 runs to 14 residues. Trimming pared 6 bases from V and 5 bases from J, leaving 17 bases between. CDR3 amino acids: CASSPPPSYHEQYF. In nucleotides, the CDR3 is TGTGCCAGCAGCCCCCCCCCTAGTTACCACGAGCAGTACTTC.

The chain uses TRBV7-2 and TRBJ1-6, with a possible D match to TRBD1 (6 bases). The V end was cut by 1 base, the J end by 7 bases, with 14 bases between. The germline V gene has CDR1 SGHTA and CDR2 FQGNSA. The CDR3 is 16 residues long. The CDR3 protein is CASSLGGRGYNSPLHF. DNA of the CDR3: TGTGCCAGCAGCTTAGGAGGTAGGGGGTACAATTCACCCCTCCACTTT.

The chain is built from TRBV30 and TRBJ2-5; D gene uncertain. Germline V gives CDR1 GTSNPN, CDR2 SVGIG (reference sequence). V lost 2 bases to trimming and J lost 2 bases, with 0 bases between them. The CDR3 runs to 10 residues. The CDR3 nucleotides are TGTGCCTGGAGTCAAGAGACCCAGTACTTC. Translating gives CAWSQETQYF.

V usage is TRBV19 and J usage is TRBJ2-7; D may be TRBD2 (6 bases). The CDR3 is 14 residues long. The V end was cut by 9 bases, the J end by 2 bases, with 17 bases between. Germline V lookup: CDR1 LNHDA, CDR2 SQIVND (reference sequence). The CDR3 region has the DNA TGTGCCAGACTGGGGGGTTTTCGCCCCTACGAGCAGTACTTC. This translates into CARLGGFRPYEQYF.

The V gene is TRBV19, the J gene TRBJ1-4; D call uncertain. The CDR3 consists of 15 residues. Germline V CDR1 and CDR2: LNHDA, SQIVND (reference sequence). Between the trimmed V and J ends, which lost 5 bases and 0 bases, there was a span of 10 bases. CDR3 amino acids: CASSLGSTTNEKLFF. For the CDR3, the DNA is TGTGCCAGTAGTCTAGGGTCGACAACTAATGAAAAACTGTTTTTT.

V is TRBV29-1 and J is TRBJ1-2; D gene unclear. Trimming pared 4 bases from V and 2 bases from J, leaving 8 bases between. The CDR3 loop spans 12 amino acids. CDR1 SQVTM and CDR2 ANQGSEA come from the germline V gene. The CDR3 here is CSVAQTNYGYTF. CDR3 bases: TGCAGCGTTGCTCAGACCAACTATGGCTACACCTTC.

This chain joins TRBV10-3 and TRBJ1-1; 10 bases fit TRBD1. The germline V gene has CDR1 ENHRY and CDR2 SYGVKD. The CDR3 contains 13 residues. V lost 8 bases, J lost 4 bases, and 4 bases stayed unmatched. For the CDR3, the DNA is TGTGCCATCTGGGACAGGGGAGGCACTGAAGCTTTCTTT. It specifies CAIWDRGGTEAFF.

The V call is TRBV2, the J call TRBJ1-5; no reliable D call. CDR3 length equals 12 residues. The germline gives CDR1 SNHLY, CDR2 FYNNEI. Trimming took 4 bases from V and 3 from J, leaving 4 bases between them. The CDR3 DNA sequence: TGTGCCAGCAGTGCTCTCAATCAGCCCCAGCATTTT. It specifies CASSALNQPQHF. The variable domain in full, completed from reference TRBV2 and TRBJ1-5, reads EPEVTQTPSHQVTQMGQEVILRCVPISNHLYFYWYRQILGQKVEFLVSFYNNEISEKSEIFDDQFSVERPDGSNFTLKIRSTKLEDSAMYFCASSALNQPQHFGDGTRLSIL.

The chain links TRBV2 to TRBJ1-3; the D is unclear. From germline, CDR1 is SNHLY and CDR2 FYNNEI. The CDR3 has 15 residues. V was cut by 2 bases and J by 2 bases, with 10 bases left in between. CDR3 loop: CASSEIQYPGNTIYF. In DNA, the CDR3 is TGTGCCAGCAGTGAAATACAGTATCCTGGAAACACCATATATTTT. Full variable domain (missing parts from reference TRBV2 and TRBJ1-3): EPEVTQTPSHQVTQMGQEVILRCVPISNHLYFYWYRQILGQKVEFLVSFYNNEISEKSEIFDDQFSVERPDGSNFTLKIRSTKLEDSAMYFCASSEIQYPGNTIYFGEGSWLTVV.

CDR3 nucleotides: TGTGCCAGCACCCGGGCGCGGGAGGGGACAGATACGCAGTATTTT. It encodes CASTRAREGTDTQYF. The chain joins TRBV2 to TRBJ2-3; 9 bases line up with TRBD2. V was clipped by 7 bases and J by 3 bases; unmatched bases: 8. Germline V gives CDR1 SNHLY, CDR2 FYNNEI. This CDR3 has 15 amino acids.

The V gene is TRBV5-1, the J gene TRBJ2-7, with 9 bases fitting TRBD1. The germline gives CDR1 SGHRS, CDR2 YFSETQ. This CDR3 is 15 amino acids long. The trim removed 4 bases at V and 5 bases at J, leaving 10 bases unmatched. CDR3 sequence reads: CASSNAGTGTDEQYF. CDR3 sequence (DNA): TGCGCCAGCAGCAACGCCGGGACAGGGACCGACGAGCAGTACTTC.

CDR3 coding DNA: TGTGCCTGGAGGCAGTCTCTAGAGACCCAGTACTTC. It specifies CAWRQSLETQYF. This rearrangement joins TRBV30 to TRBJ2-5; the D is unclear. CDR1 GTSNPN and CDR2 SVGIG come from the germline V gene (reference sequence). The V end lost 3 bases, the J end lost 4 bases, and 9 bases lay between the germline ends. The CDR3 is 12 amino acids.

The V gene is TRBV5-1, the J gene TRBJ2-2; the match to TRBD1 covers 8 bases. This CDR3 has 15 residues. With 2 bases clipped from V and 2 bases from J, the junction kept 2 bases outside the gene matches. Germline V CDR1 and CDR2: SGHRS, YFSETQ. The CDR3 sequence: CASSFGTGNTGELFF. In nucleotides, the CDR3 is TGCGCCAGCAGCTTCGGGACAGGAAACACCGGGGAGCTGTTTTTT.

The chain links TRBV2 to TRBJ2-1, with 10 bases lining up with TRBD2. V shed 6 bases and J 5 bases; nucleotides not matched to a gene: 7. The CDR3 is 15 amino acids. Germline-derived CDR1 and CDR2 are SNHLY and FYNNEI. CDR3 sequence: CASRVAGGPNNEQFF. The CDR3 coding sequence is TGTGCCAGCAGGGTAGCGGGAGGACCGAACAATGAGCAGTTCTTC. The variable domain in full, with the rest retrieved from reference TRBV2 and TRBJ2-1, is EPEVTQTPSHQVTQMGQEVILRCVPISNHLYFYWYRQILGQKVEFLVSFYNNEISEKSEIFDDQFSVERPDGSNFTLKIRSTKLEDSAMYFCASRVAGGPNNEQFFGPGTRLTVL.

J is TRBJ1-2 and V is TRBV7-9; D is perhaps TRBD1 (6 bases). The CDR3 has 18 residues. In germline, CDR1 is SEHNR, CDR2 FQNEAQ (reference sequence). V dropped 4 bases and J dropped 5 bases, with 26 bases sitting between them. The CDR3: CASSSPTASSGAGYGYTF. CDR3 DNA sequence: TGTGCCAGCAGCTCACCCACGGCTTCGTCGGGGGCGGGGTATGGCTACACCTTC.

The chain has TRBV2 and TRBJ1-1; D is perhaps TRBD1 (6 bases). Germline V CDR1 and CDR2: SNHLY, FYNNEI. This CDR3 is 15 amino acids long. V lost 3 bases and J lost 8, with 19 bases in between. The CDR3 nucleotides read TGTGCCAGCAGTGATAGAGGGACAACCTTAGGGGAAGCTTTCTTT. Translated: CASSDRGTTLGEAFF.

This clone showed up just once. The CDR3 spells CASSPTGTEDGNTIYF. The CDR3 DNA reads as TGCGCCAGCAGCCCAACGGGGACGGAGGATGGAAACACCATATATTTT. The rearrangement joins TRBV5-1 to TRBJ1-3, with D maybe TRBD1 (5 bases). CDR1 and CDR2 (germline): SGHRS, YFSETQ. Trimming shortened V by 4 bases and J by 3 bases, and 17 bases separated the two germline ends. CDR3 length: 16 residues.

V gene TRBV9 combines with J gene TRBJ1-2, with 7 bases that match TRBD1. The V and J ends lost 4 bases and 4 bases, in that order; junction bases with no gene match: 4. Germline CDR1 and CDR2: SGDLS and YYNGEE. There are 13 residues in the CDR3. This CDR3 reads CASSTGDPYGYTF. The CDR3 DNA is TGTGCCAGCAGCACAGGGGATCCCTATGGCTACACCTTC.

V gene TRBV19 combines with J gene TRBJ2-7; TRBD2 matches at 8 bases. CDR1 is LNHDA and CDR2 is SQIVND in the germline V gene (reference sequence). The junction had 8 bases not matched to a gene; V was cut back by 5 bases and J by 5 bases. The CDR3 extends over 14 amino acids. The CDR3 sequence: CASSLGGAYNEQYF. DNA of the CDR3: TGTGCCAGTAGTCTCGGGGGGGCGTATAACGAGCAGTACTTC.

This clone has just one count. The chain joins TRBV11-2 to TRBJ2-7; D is uncertain. CDR1 and CDR2 (germline): SGHAT, FQNNGV. The CDR3 has 14 residues. The ends were cut back, 0 bases at V and 2 bases at J, with 8 bases in the middle. This chain's CDR3 is CASSLESPPYEQYF. The CDR3 DNA sequence: TGTGCCAGCAGCTTAGAGTCCCCCCCCTACGAGCAGTACTTC.

The chain uses TRBV11-2 and TRBJ2-1; 7 nucleotides align to TRBD1. The CDR3 contains 16 residues. Germline CDR1 SGHAT, CDR2 FQNNGV. Trimming removed 3 bases from V and 0 bases from J; junction bases left unmatched: 5. The CDR3: CASSFTGVTSYNEQFF. DNA of the CDR3: TGTGCCAGCAGCTTCACAGGGGTTACCTCCTACAATGAGCAGTTCTTC.